This record concerns one T cell receptor beta chain sequence. Sequenced by immunoSEQ multiplex PCR; TCRdb stores in-frame clones only, minus some. The table has approximately 710,000 clones, 80% to 95% seen once. This sample stems from a study of shared clonotypes between healthy human individuals. The sequence derives from a man in his late teens or twenties in good health. Some clones in this sample may be carry-over from other donors' samples. What was sequenced was memory CD8+ T cells from PBMCs. Subset specified: CD45RO+ cells pooled with CCR7-negative TemRA cells.

CDR3 DNA: TGTGCCTGGGGGAGGCCGGGACAGGGGGCCGGATCACCCCTCCACTTT. This gives the protein CAWGRPGQGAGSPLHF. This rearrangement joins TRBV30 to TRBJ1-6, with 12 bases that match TRBD1. Per germline, CDR1 GTSNPN and CDR2 SVGIG (reference sequence). The CDR3 runs 16 residues. The V gene end was trimmed by 5 bases and the J gene end by 10 bases; junction bases not matched to a gene: 12.